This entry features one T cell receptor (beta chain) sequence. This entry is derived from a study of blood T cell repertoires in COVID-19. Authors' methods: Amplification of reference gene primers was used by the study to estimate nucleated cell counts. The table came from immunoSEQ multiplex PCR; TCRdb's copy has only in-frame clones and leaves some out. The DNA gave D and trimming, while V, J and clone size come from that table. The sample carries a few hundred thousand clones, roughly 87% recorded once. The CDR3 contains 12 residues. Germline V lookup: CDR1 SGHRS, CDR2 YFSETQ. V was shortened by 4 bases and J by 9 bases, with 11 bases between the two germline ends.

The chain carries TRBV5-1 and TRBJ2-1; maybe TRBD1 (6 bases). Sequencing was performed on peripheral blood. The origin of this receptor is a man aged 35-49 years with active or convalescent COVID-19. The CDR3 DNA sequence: TGCGCCAGCAGCGCCACAGGGAGTGAGCAGTTCTTC. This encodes CASSATGSEQFF.